The 14 T cell receptor beta chains reported below all come from one sample, sequenced in a study of regulatory T cells in long-lasting Graves disease. Sample time point: persistent/refractory GD, antithyroid drugs over 5 years with positive TRAb. RNA isolated from PBMCs was used to make the TCR library. Combining iRepertoire HTBI primers with Arm-PCR of CDR3 regions, the authors built TCR beta libraries. In TCRdb, the multiplex PCR reads were re-called with MiXCR into one record per CDR3 protein. The repertoire holds hundreds of thousands of distinct CDR3 sequences, with 20% to 25% as singletons. Sample: peripheral blood mononuclear cells (PBMCs), taken when the disease was refractory, from a patient treated with antithyroid drugs. The receptors shown here come from a female donor with Graves disease.

This clonotype appeared many times. J is TRBJ2-2 and V is TRBV28, with TRBD1 matching 8 bases. V trimming: 6 bases; J trimming: 4 bases; junction bases outside the gene matches: 7. Germline lookup yields CDR1 MDHEN and CDR2 SYDVKM. The CDR3 sequence is 15 residues long. The CDR3 reads CASRWQGAVTGELFF. CDR3 DNA: TGTGCCAGCAGGTGGCAGGGGGCCGTCACCGGGGAGCTGTTTTTT. Using reference TRBV28 and TRBJ2-2 for the parts outside the CDR3, the full variable domain is DVKVTQSSRYLVKRTGEKVFLECVQDMDHENMFWYRQDPGLGLRLIYFSYDVKMKEKGDIPEGYSVSREKKERFSLILESASTNQTSMYLCASRWQGAVTGELFFGEGSRLTVL.

In regard to this clonotype: The junction departs from germline at one end; a sequencing error may be responsible. The J gene is TRBJ2-5, the V gene TRBV7-7; weak D call: TRBD2 (5 bases). Germline CDR1 is SSHAT and CDR2 is FNYEAQ (reference sequence). This CDR3 contains 15 residues. The CDR3 is CASSFTSGMDGAQYF. Written as DNA, the CDR3 is TGTGCTAGCAGCTTTACTTCGGGGATGGATGGGGCCCAGTACTTC.

With regard to this clonotype: This may arise from a read error, as a much more abundant clone is one base away. The V call is TRBV6-2 or TRBV6-3, the J call TRBJ2-4; the D is unclear. This CDR3 comprises 15 residues. V shed 6 bases and J shed 1 base, with 13 bases lying between them. In germline, CDR1 is MNHEY, CDR2 SVGEGT. This CDR3 is CASRGGSLAKNIQYF. The CDR3 nucleotides are TGTGCCAGCAGGGGTGGGTCCCTGGCCAAAAACATTCAGTACTTC.

V and J are TRBV27 and TRBJ1-5; TRBD2 might be the D (5 bases). The J call is uncertain, as TRBJ2-3 better fits the DNA end. CDR3 length: 14 residues. Germline CDR1 MNHEY, CDR2 SMNVEV (reference sequence). CDR3 sequence reads: CASSWGGSNQPQYF. The CDR3 DNA follows: TGTGCCAGCAGTTGGGGTGGGAGCAATCAGCCCCAGTATTTT.

Points on this clonotype: Mismatch with germline at one junction end may stem from a read error. CDR3 region: CAWRPPWTSAKNIRYF. In nucleotides, the CDR3 is TGTGCCTGGAGGCCGCCCTGGACCAGTGCCAAAAACATTCGGTACTTC. V usage is TRBV30 and J usage is TRBJ2-4; D ambiguous. The CDR3 has 16 amino acids. Germline V gives CDR1 GTSNPN, CDR2 SVGIG (reference sequence).

This clonotype was detected only a few times. The V call is TRBV6-1, the J call TRBJ2-7; 7 positions match TRBD1. CDR1 MNHNS and CDR2 SASEGT come from the germline V gene. The CDR3 sequence is 13 residues long. V was clipped by 6 bases and J by 2 bases; unmatched bases: 4. CDR3 sequence: CASSKGTAYEQYF. DNA for the CDR3: TGTGCCAGCAGCAAAGGGACAGCCTACGAGCAGTACTTC.

This clonotype was observed a few times. The genes are TRBV3-1 and TRBJ2-5; 11 bases agree with TRBD2. The CDR3 loop spans 15 amino acids. CDR1 and CDR2 from the germline V gene are LGHDT and YNNKEL (reference sequence). V was clipped by 5 bases and J by 2 bases; unmatched bases: 4. The CDR3 nucleotides are TGTGCCAGCAGCGCGGGACTAGCGGTTCAAGAGACCCAGTACTTC. This encodes CASSAGLAVQETQYF.

The CDR3 DNA reads TGTGCCAGCAGCCACCCTACAGGGGAAAAACTGTTTTTT. Encoded protein: CASSHPTGEKLFF. This chain connects TRBV4-2 to TRBJ1-4; weak D call: TRBD1 (6 bases). V lost 3 bases, J lost 8 bases, and 10 bases lay in between. Looked up from germline, CDR1 is LGHNA and CDR2 is YNFKEQ. The CDR3 is 13 amino acids.

This clonotype was recorded many times. The chain combines TRBV6-1 with TRBJ1-5; 7 bases are shared with TRBD1. Germline V gene sequence: CDR1 MNHNS, CDR2 SASEGT. CDR3 size: 15 residues. The trim removed 5 bases at V and 5 bases at J, leaving 9 bases unmatched. The CDR3, as DNA: TGTGCCAGCAGTACCGGGACAGCGGATTATCAGCCCCAGCATTTT. Translated: CASSTGTADYQPQHF.

In its sample, this clonotype was seen a few times. The chain's CDR3 is CSAKGGGSPYYEQYF. Here the CDR3 DNA reads TGCAGTGCTAAGGGCGGGGGCTCGCCTTACTACGAGCAGTACTTC. V is TRBV20-1 and J is TRBJ2-7, with D tentatively TRBD2 (7 bases). Germline assignment: CDR1 DFQATT and CDR2 SNEGSKA (reference sequence). This CDR3 has 15 amino acids. Trimming removed 4 bases from V and 3 bases from J, with 19 bases in between.

The table lists this clonotype with many counts. V and J are TRBV6-1 and TRBJ2-7, with 8 positions matching TRBD1. The CDR3 has 16 amino acids. V lost 8 bases and J lost 3; bases outside the gene matches: 15. CDR1 is MNHNS and CDR2 is SASEGT in the germline V gene. Here the CDR3 DNA reads TGTGCCAGCGGGACCACGGGGGACAGGAGTCACTACGAGCAGTACTTC. Its translation: CASGTTGDRSHYEQYF.

This clonotype was seen many times. A junction end diverges from the germline sequence, so it may reflect a read error. The gene calls are TRBV5-5 and TRBJ1-1; D not resolved. The CDR3 has 15 amino acids. In germline, CDR1 is SGHKS, CDR2 YYEKEE (reference sequence). This CDR3 reads CASSLVGGMNTEAFF. Written as DNA, the CDR3 is TGCGCCAGCAGCTTGGTTGGAGGGATGAACACTGAAGCTTTCTTT.

In its sample, this clonotype was seen a few times. This chain connects TRBV29-1 to TRBJ2-7; no reliable D call. V gave up 4 bases and J gave up 1 base, with 11 bases separating them. CDR1 and CDR2 from the germline V gene are SQVTM and ANQGSEA. The CDR3 sequence is 13 residues long. The CDR3 here is CSVANIRSYEQYF. DNA for the CDR3: TGCAGCGTTGCGAACATTCGATCCTACGAGCAGTACTTC.

This clonotype was seen ten or more times. V usage is TRBV11-2 and J usage is TRBJ2-5; TRBD2 matches at 10 bases. With V trimmed by 5 bases and J by 3 bases, 3 bases remained unmatched. Germline lookup yields CDR1 SGHAT and CDR2 FQNNGV. This CDR3 is 14 amino acids long. CDR3 nucleotides: TGTGCCAGCAGCCCTACTAGCGGGAAAGAGACCCAGTACTTC. Encoded protein: CASSPTSGKETQYF.